A selection of T cell receptor beta chains follows, all from one sample in a study of blood T cell repertoires in COVID-19. The method was immunoSEQ multiplex PCR; TCRdb's version includes in-frame clones alone and lacks a portion of them. This table holds approximately 68,000 clones, approximately 79% found once. The sequenced material came from peripheral blood. These receptor sequences come from a woman aged 45-65 years with acute or convalescent COVID-19. Each CDR3 is given with its conserved first and last residue. D genes are given only for firm matches. The listing skips clone size in some rows; elsewhere it reads once, few, many or a size class.

CDR3 DNA	CDR3 protein	clone size	D gene	V gene	J gene
TGTGCCAGCAGCTTAGGTTTAGCGGCGAACCAAGAGACCCAGTACTTC	CASSLGLAANQETQYF	.	.	TRBV7-2	TRBJ2-5
TGCGCCAGCAGCTTGGCCGGGGTTGAGGGCGGGACGCGGGGTACTGAAGCTTTCTTT	CASSLAGVEGGTRGTEAFF	.	.	TRBV5-1	TRBJ1-1
TGTGCCAGCAGAAGCAGGGGATACCAAGAGACCCAGTACTTC	CASRSRGYQETQYF	.	.	TRBV2	TRBJ2-5
TGTGCCAGCAGTTTAAGTCCTTTAAACAGGGGGTGGGAGACTGAAGCTTTCTTT	CASSLSPLNRGWETEAFF	.	TRBD1	TRBV7-8	TRBJ1-1
TGTGCCAGTACCCCTTCAGAAAGGTGGAGGTGGACTGAAGCTTTCTTT	CASTPSERWRWTEAFF	.	.	TRBV19	TRBJ1-1
TGTGCCAGCAGCCAATCCCGGGACACTGAAGCTTTCTTT	CASSQSRDTEAFF	.	.	TRBV3-1/TRBV3-2	TRBJ1-1
TGTGCCACCAGCAGAGATAAGGGTCAGGGGAACTACGAGCAGTACTTC	CATSRDKGQGNYEQYF	.	.	TRBV15	TRBJ2-7
TGTGCCAGCTCACCGTCGACTAGCGGGGGTGGTAATGAGCAGTTCTTC	CASSPSTSGGGNEQFF	few	TRBD2	TRBV18	TRBJ2-1
TGTGCCAGCAGGAAATCGGGAGCCTACGAGCAGTACTTC	CASRKSGAYEQYF	.	.	TRBV7-3	TRBJ2-7
TGCGCCAGCGGTTTTACAGGGGGCTTGGGAGGCTACACCTTC	CASGFTGGLGGYTF	.	TRBD1	TRBV5-1	TRBJ1-2
TGTGCCAGCAGGCCAAACCCGGGACTAGCGGTTACCACAGATACGCAGTATTTT	CASRPNPGLAVTTDTQYF	.	.	TRBV21-1	TRBJ2-3
TGTGCCAGCTCGGGGTCGACCGGGGAGCTGTTTTTT	CASSGSTGELFF	once	.	TRBV6-5	TRBJ2-2
TGTGCCAGCAGCGCCCAGGGCGGCACTGAAGCTTTCTTT	CASSAQGGTEAFF	.	.	TRBV6-4	TRBJ1-1
TGTGCCAGCAGCCCCCGCAGGGAAAGGAGCTCCTACGAGCAGTACTTC	CASSPRRERSSYEQYF	.	.	TRBV7-8	TRBJ2-7
TGTGCCAGTAGTATAGCCCCAGGCCCTAACTATGGCTACACCTTC	CASSIAPGPNYGYTF	.	.	TRBV19	TRBJ1-2
TGTGCCAGCAGTTTACCCCCGGGACAGGGGGACAATGAGCAGTTCTTC	CASSLPPGQGDNEQFF	.	TRBD1	TRBV28	TRBJ2-1
TGTGCCAGCTCTTATGAGGGACAGAAAGCTTTCTTT	CASSYEGQKAFF	.	TRBD1	TRBV2	TRBJ1-1
TGTGCCAGCAGCACATGGGACAGACTTTACTCTGGAAACACCATATATTTT	CASSTWDRLYSGNTIYF	.	TRBD1	TRBV5-6	TRBJ1-3
TGCGCCAGCAGCTCAGCGGGGGGCGCTGAAGCTTTCTTT	CASSSAGGAEAFF	few	.	TRBV5-1	TRBJ1-1
TGTGCCAGCAGCTCGGGGTTTCCACCCCTCCACTTT	CASSSGFPPLHF	.	.	TRBV6-2/TRBV6-3	TRBJ1-6
TGTGCCAGCAGCCCCGGGACTTATCGAAGCACAGATACGCAGTATTTT	CASSPGTYRSTDTQYF	.	.	TRBV7-2	TRBJ2-3
TGTGCCAGCAGCTTATACCCCGGCAGGGGGCTCTCTGGGGCCAACGTCCTGACTTTC	CASSLYPGRGLSGANVLTF	once	TRBD1	TRBV7-8	TRBJ2-6
TGTGCCAGCAGCCAATCAATAACGGACAATGAGCAGTTCTTC	CASSQSITDNEQFF	.	.	TRBV7-2	TRBJ2-1
TGTGCCAGCAGCTTTAGCCAGGGTTATGGCTACACCTTC	CASSFSQGYGYTF	many	.	TRBV11-2	TRBJ1-2
TGCGCCAGCAGCTTGGTCCCAGGCAATGAGCAGTTCTTC	CASSLVPGNEQFF	.	.	TRBV5-1	TRBJ2-1
TGCGCCAGCAGCTTGAGCTCATCCGAGCAGTACTTC	CASSLSSSEQYF	.	.	TRBV5-1	TRBJ2-7
TGTGCCAGCAGCTCTACACTAGTGGAGACCCAGTACTTC	CASSSTLVETQYF	.	.	TRBV9	TRBJ2-5
TGTGCCAGCTCACCCTTCCCCCCAGAGACCCAGTACTTC	CASSPFPPETQYF	.	.	TRBV18	TRBJ2-5
TGTGCCTGGAGTGTTAAGGGGGCGCCAGGAAACACCATATATTTT	CAWSVKGAPGNTIYF	.	TRBD1	TRBV30	TRBJ1-3
TGTGCCATCAGTGAGGCGCGGGACCCCGGGGGTACGCAGTATTTT	CAISEARDPGGTQYF	few	.	TRBV10-3	TRBJ2-3
TGTGCCAGCAGCTTAGGGTCCGGGAACCAGCAGTACTTC	CASSLGSGNQQYF	.	.	TRBV7-2	TRBJ2-7
TGTGCCAGCAGCGAGAAGACAGGTTTCCCGAGCAGGTCACCCCTCCACTTT	CASSEKTGFPSRSPLHF	few	.	TRBV5-6	TRBJ1-6
TGTGCCTGGAGTGTCCAGGGGGCGCGGTACACCTTC	CAWSVQGARYTF	.	TRBD1	TRBV30	TRBJ1-2
TGTGCCAGCAGCTTATATAGCGGGAGTTTCAATGAGCAGTTCTTC	CASSLYSGSFNEQFF	few	TRBD2	TRBV11-2	TRBJ2-1
TGTGCCAGCAGTTTGCAGGGGGGACCTAGCAATCAGCCCCAGCATTTT	CASSLQGGPSNQPQHF	.	TRBD1	TRBV2	TRBJ1-5
TGTGCCAGCAGCCACGCGGAACGCGGCTTGACTGAAGCTTTCTTT	CASSHAERGLTEAFF	.	.	TRBV5-8	TRBJ1-1
TGTGCCAGCAGCTTTCCCCTAGCGGGGGTTCGTGAGCAGTACTTC	CASSFPLAGVREQYF	.	TRBD2	TRBV7-9	TRBJ2-7
TGTGCCAGCAGTAGACAGGGTTTATCTGGAAACACCATATATTTT	CASSRQGLSGNTIYF	.	TRBD1	TRBV6-6	TRBJ1-3
TGTGCCAGTAGTACGACAGTTAACTATGGCTACACCTTC	CASSTTVNYGYTF	.	.	TRBV19	TRBJ1-2